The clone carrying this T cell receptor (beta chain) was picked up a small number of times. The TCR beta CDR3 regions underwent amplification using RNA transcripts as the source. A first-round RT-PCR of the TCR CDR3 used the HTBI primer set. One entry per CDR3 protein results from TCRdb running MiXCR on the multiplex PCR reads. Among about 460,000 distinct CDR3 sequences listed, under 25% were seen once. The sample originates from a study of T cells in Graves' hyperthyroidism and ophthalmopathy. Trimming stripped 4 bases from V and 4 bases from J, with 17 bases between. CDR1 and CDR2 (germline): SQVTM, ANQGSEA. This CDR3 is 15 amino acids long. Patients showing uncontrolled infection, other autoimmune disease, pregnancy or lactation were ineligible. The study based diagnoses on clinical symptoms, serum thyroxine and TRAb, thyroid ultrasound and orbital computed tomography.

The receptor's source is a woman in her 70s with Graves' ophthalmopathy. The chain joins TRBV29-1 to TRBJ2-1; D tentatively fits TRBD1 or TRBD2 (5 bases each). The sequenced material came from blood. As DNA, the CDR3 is TGCAGCGTTGTCTTGGGGGACCCTAAATACAATGAGCAGTTCTTC. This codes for CSVVLGDPKYNEQFF.